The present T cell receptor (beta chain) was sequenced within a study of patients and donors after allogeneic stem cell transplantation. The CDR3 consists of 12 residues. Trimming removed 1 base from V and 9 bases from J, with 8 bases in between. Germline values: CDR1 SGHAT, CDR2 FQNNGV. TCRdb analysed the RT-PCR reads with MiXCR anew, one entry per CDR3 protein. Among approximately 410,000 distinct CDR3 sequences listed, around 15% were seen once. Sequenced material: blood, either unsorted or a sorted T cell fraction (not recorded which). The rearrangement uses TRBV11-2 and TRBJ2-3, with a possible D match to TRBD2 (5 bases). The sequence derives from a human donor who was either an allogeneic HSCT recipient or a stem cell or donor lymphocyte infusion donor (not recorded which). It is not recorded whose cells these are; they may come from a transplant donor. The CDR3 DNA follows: TGTGCCAGCAGCTTAGCGGGGAACACGCAGTATTTT. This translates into CASSLAGNTQYF.